This is a list of T cell receptor beta chains from one sample in a study of ipilimumab plus nivolumab after autologous stem cell transplantation. The repertoire was sequenced with immunoSEQ multiplex PCR; TCRdb's copy has only in-frame clones and lacks some. This sample has about 16,000 clones, with approximately 71% found just once. This material consisted of PBMCs, taken in a trial of ipilimumab plus nivolumab as post-transplant consolidation. All receptors come from a male donor with diffuse large B-cell lymphoma. The CDR3 runs from the conserved cysteine through the conserved F or W. The order of the fields is D gene, J gene, clone size, V gene, CDR3 protein, CDR3 DNA. D genes are given only for firm matches. The size field is filled for only some rows; it gives once, few, many or a size class.

d_call: .; j_call: TRBJ1-2; clone_size: .; v_call: TRBV27; cdr3_aa: CASSPTQSQNYGYTF; cdr3_nt: TGTGCCAGCAGTCCGACCCAGAGCCAAAACTATGGCTACACCTTC
d_call: TRBD1; j_call: TRBJ2-4; clone_size: .; v_call: TRBV2; cdr3_aa: CASRGDRISVQYF; cdr3_nt: TGTGCCAGCAGGGGGGACAGGATAAGCGTTCAGTACTTC
d_call: .; j_call: TRBJ2-1; clone_size: .; v_call: TRBV5-4; cdr3_aa: CASSSSSYNEQFF; cdr3_nt: TGTGCCAGCAGCTCCAGCTCCTACAATGAGCAGTTCTTC
d_call: .; j_call: TRBJ1-4; clone_size: .; v_call: TRBV27; cdr3_aa: CASSLDRTATNEKLFF; cdr3_nt: TGTGCCAGCAGTCTGGACAGAACTGCAACTAATGAAAAACTGTTTTTT
d_call: .; j_call: TRBJ2-7; clone_size: .; v_call: TRBV28; cdr3_aa: CASSLLYPYEQYF; cdr3_nt: TGTGCCAGCAGCCTCCTCTACCCCTACGAGCAGTACTTC
d_call: TRBD2; j_call: TRBJ2-7; clone_size: .; v_call: TRBV27; cdr3_aa: CASSLGLAGGSYEQYF; cdr3_nt: TGTGCCAGCAGTTTAGGGTTAGCGGGAGGGTCCTACGAGCAGTACTTC
d_call: TRBD2; j_call: TRBJ2-5; clone_size: few; v_call: TRBV7-8; cdr3_aa: CASSWSSLAGGPQETQYF; cdr3_nt: TGTGCCAGCAGCTGGTCGAGTCTAGCGGGGGGACCCCAAGAGACCCAGTACTTC
d_call: TRBD1; j_call: TRBJ2-7; clone_size: medium-sized; v_call: TRBV7-9; cdr3_aa: CASSLARAGTDYEQYF; cdr3_nt: TGTGCCAGCAGCTTAGCCCGAGCCGGGACAGACTACGAGCAGTACTTC
d_call: TRBD2; j_call: TRBJ2-7; clone_size: .; v_call: TRBV29-1; cdr3_aa: CSSARDLAGSEQYF; cdr3_nt: TGCAGCTCCGCGAGGGATCTAGCGGGTAGCGAGCAGTACTTC
d_call: .; j_call: TRBJ2-7; clone_size: .; v_call: TRBV5-1; cdr3_aa: CASSLDGASSYEQYF; cdr3_nt: TGCGCCAGCAGCTTGGACGGGGCGAGCTCCTACGAGCAGTACTTC
d_call: .; j_call: TRBJ2-5; clone_size: .; v_call: TRBV12-2; cdr3_aa: CASRLKDRRCKRETQYF; cdr3_nt: TGTGCAAGTCGCTTGAAGGACAGGCGATGCAAAAGGGAGACCCAGTACTTC
d_call: TRBD1; j_call: TRBJ2-7; clone_size: .; v_call: TRBV5-1; cdr3_aa: CASRRTGTYEQYF; cdr3_nt: TGCGCCAGCAGGCGGACAGGGACTTACGAGCAGTACTTC
d_call: TRBD2; j_call: TRBJ2-7; clone_size: .; v_call: TRBV27; cdr3_aa: CASSLSWGGEQYF; cdr3_nt: TGTGCCAGCAGTTTATCGTGGGGAGGGGAGCAGTACTTC
d_call: .; j_call: TRBJ2-5; clone_size: few; v_call: TRBV7-6; cdr3_aa: CASSLAGGHQETQYF; cdr3_nt: TGTGCCAGCAGCTTAGCGGGGGGACACCAAGAGACCCAGTACTTC
d_call: TRBD1; j_call: TRBJ1-2; clone_size: .; v_call: TRBV6-5; cdr3_aa: CASSYNNRGGGYTF; cdr3_nt: TGTGCCAGCAGTTACAATAACAGGGGTGGCGGCTACACCTTC
d_call: TRBD2; j_call: TRBJ2-5; clone_size: .; v_call: TRBV2; cdr3_aa: CASARGLAGEETQYF; cdr3_nt: TGTGCCAGCGCCCGGGGACTAGCGGGGGAAGAGACCCAGTACTTC
d_call: TRBD1; j_call: TRBJ1-6; clone_size: few; v_call: TRBV7-6; cdr3_aa: CATTGTGGAGSPLHF; cdr3_nt: TGTGCCACCACCGGGACAGGGGGCGCCGGGTCACCCCTCCACTTT
d_call: .; j_call: TRBJ2-3; clone_size: .; v_call: TRBV25-1; cdr3_aa: CASSAPEDGTDTQYF; cdr3_nt: TGTGCCAGCAGTGCCCCGGAGGACGGCACAGATACGCAGTATTTT
d_call: .; j_call: TRBJ2-1; clone_size: .; v_call: TRBV7-2; cdr3_aa: CASSLGLADNEQFF; cdr3_nt: TGTGCCAGCAGCTTAGGGTTAGCGGACAATGAGCAGTTCTTC
d_call: TRBD2; j_call: TRBJ2-7; clone_size: once; v_call: TRBV11-3; cdr3_aa: CASSRIGTSAYEQYF; cdr3_nt: TGTGCCAGCAGCCGAATAGGGACTAGCGCCTACGAGCAGTACTTC
d_call: TRBD2; j_call: TRBJ2-3; clone_size: .; v_call: TRBV5-4; cdr3_aa: CASSLEPLAGGADTQYF; cdr3_nt: TGTGCCAGCAGCTTGGAGCCACTAGCGGGAGGCGCAGATACGCAGTATTTT
d_call: TRBD1; j_call: TRBJ1-6; clone_size: few; v_call: TRBV30; cdr3_aa: CAWRSRGSSPLHF; cdr3_nt: TGTGCCTGGAGGTCCAGGGGGTCCTCACCCCTCCACTTT
d_call: TRBD2; j_call: TRBJ2-2; clone_size: .; v_call: TRBV7-3; cdr3_aa: CASSSLAGSDTGELFF; cdr3_nt: TGTGCCAGCAGCTCACTAGCGGGGTCGGACACCGGGGAGCTGTTTTTT
d_call: .; j_call: TRBJ1-2; clone_size: .; v_call: TRBV19; cdr3_aa: CASSSSTVNNYGYTF; cdr3_nt: TGTGCCAGTAGTAGTTCGACAGTGAATAACTATGGCTACACCTTC
d_call: .; j_call: TRBJ1-4; clone_size: .; v_call: TRBV10-3; cdr3_aa: CAIRQDLASEKLFF; cdr3_nt: TGTGCCATCCGACAGGATCTGGCTAGTGAAAAACTGTTTTTT
d_call: .; j_call: TRBJ1-2; clone_size: .; v_call: TRBV7-2; cdr3_aa: CASSLTVNYGYTF; cdr3_nt: TGTGCCAGCAGCTTAACAGTAAACTATGGCTACACCTTC
d_call: .; j_call: TRBJ1-3; clone_size: few; v_call: TRBV27; cdr3_aa: CASSHLFPQGSGNTIYF; cdr3_nt: TGTGCCAGCAGCCATTTATTCCCCCAGGGTTCTGGAAACACCATATATTTT
d_call: TRBD2; j_call: TRBJ2-7; clone_size: .; v_call: TRBV7-2; cdr3_aa: CASRPRLAGGPEQYF; cdr3_nt: TGTGCCAGCAGGCCGAGACTAGCGGGAGGGCCCGAGCAGTACTTC
d_call: TRBD1; j_call: TRBJ2-2; clone_size: few; v_call: TRBV29-1; cdr3_aa: CSVVKVDRGQYNTGELFF; cdr3_nt: TGCAGCGTTGTTAAAGTGGACAGGGGGCAATATAACACCGGGGAGCTGTTTTTT
d_call: TRBD1; j_call: TRBJ1-1; clone_size: .; v_call: TRBV4-1; cdr3_aa: CASSLDRGQGTEAFF; cdr3_nt: TGCGCCAGCAGCCTCGACAGGGGCCAAGGGACTGAAGCTTTCTTT
d_call: TRBD2; j_call: TRBJ2-5; clone_size: .; v_call: TRBV7-6; cdr3_aa: CASSLTSGGETQYF; cdr3_nt: TGTGCCAGCAGCCTCACTAGCGGGGGAGAGACCCAGTACTTC
d_call: .; j_call: TRBJ1-5; clone_size: .; v_call: TRBV6-6; cdr3_aa: CASSSSGSGNQPQHF; cdr3_nt: TGTGCCAGCAGTTCGTCAGGGTCCGGCAATCAGCCCCAGCATTTT
d_call: .; j_call: TRBJ2-7; clone_size: .; v_call: TRBV30; cdr3_aa: CAWSETADYEQYF; cdr3_nt: TGTGCCTGGAGTGAGACTGCGGACTACGAGCAGTACTTC
d_call: .; j_call: TRBJ2-7; clone_size: few; v_call: TRBV14; cdr3_aa: CASSQVVSFHEQYF; cdr3_nt: TGTGCCAGCAGCCAAGTTGTGAGTTTTCACGAGCAGTACTTC
d_call: TRBD2; j_call: TRBJ2-5; clone_size: .; v_call: TRBV11-1; cdr3_aa: CASSLSTSGGEETQYF; cdr3_nt: TGTGCCAGCAGCTTATCGACTAGCGGGGGCGAGGAGACCCAGTACTTC
d_call: .; j_call: TRBJ2-7; clone_size: .; v_call: TRBV9; cdr3_aa: CASSVAVSSYEQYF; cdr3_nt: TGTGCCAGCAGCGTAGCCGTTTCCTCCTACGAGCAGTACTTC
d_call: .; j_call: TRBJ1-4; clone_size: .; v_call: TRBV5-6; cdr3_aa: CASSFFTGAGTNEKLFF; cdr3_nt: TGTGCCAGCAGCTTTTTCACGGGGGCTGGAACTAATGAAAAACTGTTTTTT
d_call: .; j_call: TRBJ2-3; clone_size: .; v_call: TRBV11-2; cdr3_aa: CASSLGGQDTQYF; cdr3_nt: TGTGCCAGCAGCTTAGGCGGGCAAGATACGCAGTATTTT
d_call: .; j_call: TRBJ1-2; clone_size: .; v_call: TRBV30; cdr3_aa: CAWEPWGRYGYTF; cdr3_nt: TGTGCCTGGGAACCTTGGGGCCGCTATGGCTACACCTTC
d_call: .; j_call: TRBJ1-1; clone_size: .; v_call: TRBV5-6; cdr3_aa: CASSLFMGMNTEAFF; cdr3_nt: TGTGCCAGCAGCTTGTTTATGGGCATGAACACTGAAGCTTTCTTT
d_call: TRBD2; j_call: TRBJ2-2; clone_size: .; v_call: TRBV11-1; cdr3_aa: CASSFISGRSWDTGELFF; cdr3_nt: TGTGCCAGCAGCTTTATTAGCGGGAGAAGTTGGGACACCGGGGAGCTGTTTTTT
d_call: TRBD2; j_call: TRBJ2-3; clone_size: .; v_call: TRBV20-1; cdr3_aa: CSALPGGTQYF; cdr3_nt: TGCAGTGCCCTACCGGGAGGGACGCAGTATTTT
d_call: .; j_call: TRBJ2-5; clone_size: .; v_call: TRBV11-3; cdr3_aa: CASSLDLRGAETQYF; cdr3_nt: TGTGCCAGCAGCTTAGATCTCCGGGGTGCAGAGACCCAGTACTTC
d_call: TRBD2; j_call: TRBJ2-5; clone_size: .; v_call: TRBV11-3; cdr3_aa: CASSPWRGGVQETQYF; cdr3_nt: TGTGCCAGCAGCCCCTGGCGGGGGGGCGTCCAAGAGACCCAGTACTTC
d_call: .; j_call: TRBJ1-6; clone_size: .; v_call: TRBV4-2; cdr3_aa: CASSQDQGWDSPLHF; cdr3_nt: TGTGCCAGCAGCCAAGATCAGGGGTGGGATTCACCCCTCCACTTT
d_call: .; j_call: TRBJ1-6; clone_size: once; v_call: TRBV19; cdr3_aa: CASTRDSGNSPLHF; cdr3_nt: TGTGCCAGTACCCGCGACAGTGGGAATTCACCCCTCCACTTT
d_call: .; j_call: TRBJ2-3; clone_size: .; v_call: TRBV5-4; cdr3_aa: CASSSTSTDTQYF; cdr3_nt: TGTGCCAGCAGCTCTACTAGCACAGATACGCAGTATTTT
d_call: .; j_call: TRBJ2-5; clone_size: few; v_call: TRBV29-1; cdr3_aa: CSGGGSEETQYF; cdr3_nt: TGCAGCGGTGGGGGTAGCGAAGAGACCCAGTACTTC
d_call: TRBD1; j_call: TRBJ2-7; clone_size: .; v_call: TRBV30; cdr3_aa: CAWSMGQGRHEQYF; cdr3_nt: TGTGCCTGGAGTATGGGACAGGGTCGCCACGAGCAGTACTTC
d_call: TRBD2; j_call: TRBJ2-1; clone_size: .; v_call: TRBV6-1; cdr3_aa: CASRLSGSSYNEQFF; cdr3_nt: TGTGCCAGCAGACTGAGCGGGAGCTCCTACAATGAGCAGTTCTTC
d_call: .; j_call: TRBJ2-5; clone_size: .; v_call: TRBV7-6; cdr3_aa: CASSRGRQETQYF; cdr3_nt: TGTGCCAGCAGCCGAGGGAGGCAAGAGACCCAGTACTTC